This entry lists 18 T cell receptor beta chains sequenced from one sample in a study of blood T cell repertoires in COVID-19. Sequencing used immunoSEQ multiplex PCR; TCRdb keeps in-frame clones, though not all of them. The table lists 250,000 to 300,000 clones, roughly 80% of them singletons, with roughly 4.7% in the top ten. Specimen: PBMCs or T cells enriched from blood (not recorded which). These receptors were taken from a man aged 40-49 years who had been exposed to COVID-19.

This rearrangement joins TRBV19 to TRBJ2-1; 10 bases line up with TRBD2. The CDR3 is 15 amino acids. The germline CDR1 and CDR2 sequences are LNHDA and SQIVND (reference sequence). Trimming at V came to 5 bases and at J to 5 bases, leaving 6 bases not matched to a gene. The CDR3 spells CASSPGLARHNEQFF. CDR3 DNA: TGTGCCAGTAGTCCGGGACTAGCGAGACACAATGAGCAGTTCTTC.

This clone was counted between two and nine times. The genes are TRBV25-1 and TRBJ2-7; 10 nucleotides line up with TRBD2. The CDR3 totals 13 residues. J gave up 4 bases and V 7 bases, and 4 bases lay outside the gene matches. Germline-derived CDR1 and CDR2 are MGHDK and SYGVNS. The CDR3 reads CASTSSGSYEQYF. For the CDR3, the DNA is TGTGCCAGCACATCTAGCGGGAGTTACGAGCAGTACTTC.

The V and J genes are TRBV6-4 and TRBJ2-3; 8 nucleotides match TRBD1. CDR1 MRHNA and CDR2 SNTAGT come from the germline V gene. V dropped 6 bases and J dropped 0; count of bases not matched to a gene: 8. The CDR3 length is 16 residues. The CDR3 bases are TGTGCCAGCAGACTTCAGGGGGCGCCTAGCACAGATACGCAGTATTTT. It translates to CASRLQGAPSTDTQYF.

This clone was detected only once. The CDR3 DNA follows: TGTGCCAGCCGCCCCGGACTAGGGACTGAGCAGTTCTTC. This encodes CASRPGLGTEQFF. This chain uses TRBV12-3 or TRBV12-4 with TRBJ2-1, with 7 bases lining up with TRBD2. J lost 9 bases, V lost 8 bases, and 10 bases had no gene match. This CDR3 comprises 13 residues.

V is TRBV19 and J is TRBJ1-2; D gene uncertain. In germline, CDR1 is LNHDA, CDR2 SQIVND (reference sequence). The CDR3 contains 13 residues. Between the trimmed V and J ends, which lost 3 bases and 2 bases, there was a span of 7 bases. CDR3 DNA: TGTGCCAGTAGTATGGACTGGAACTATGGCTACACCTTC. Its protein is CASSMDWNYGYTF. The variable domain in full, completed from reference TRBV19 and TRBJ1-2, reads DGGITQSPKYLFRKEGQNVTLSCEQNLNHDAMYWYRQDPGQGLRLIYYSQIVNDFQKGDIAEGYSVSREKKESFPLTVTSAQKNPTAFYLCASSMDWNYGYTFGSGTRLTVV.

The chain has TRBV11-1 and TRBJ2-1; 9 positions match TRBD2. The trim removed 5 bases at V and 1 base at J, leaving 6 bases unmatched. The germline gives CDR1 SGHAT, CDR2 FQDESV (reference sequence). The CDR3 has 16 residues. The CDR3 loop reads CASSRLAGRSYNEQFF. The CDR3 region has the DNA TGTGCCAGCAGCCGTCTAGCGGGAAGGTCCTACAATGAGCAGTTCTTC.

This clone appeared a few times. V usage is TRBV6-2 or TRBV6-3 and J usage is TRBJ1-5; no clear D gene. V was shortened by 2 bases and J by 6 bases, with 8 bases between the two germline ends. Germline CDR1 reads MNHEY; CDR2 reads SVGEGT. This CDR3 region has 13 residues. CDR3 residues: CASSYAVRQPQHF. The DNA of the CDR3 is TGTGCCAGCAGTTACGCCGTGCGTCAGCCCCAGCATTTT.

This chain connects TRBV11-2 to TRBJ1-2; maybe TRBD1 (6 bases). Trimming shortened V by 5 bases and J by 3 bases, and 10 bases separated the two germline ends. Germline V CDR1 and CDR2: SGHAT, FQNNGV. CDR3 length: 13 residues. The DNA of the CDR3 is TGTGCCAGCAGCAAGAGGACAGACTATGGCTACACCTTC. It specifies CASSKRTDYGYTF.

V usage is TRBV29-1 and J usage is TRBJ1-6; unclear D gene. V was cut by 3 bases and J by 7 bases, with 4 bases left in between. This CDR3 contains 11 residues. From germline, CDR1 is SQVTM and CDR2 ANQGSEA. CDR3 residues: CSVEENSPLHF. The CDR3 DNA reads TGCAGCGTTGAGGAGAATTCACCCCTCCACTTT.

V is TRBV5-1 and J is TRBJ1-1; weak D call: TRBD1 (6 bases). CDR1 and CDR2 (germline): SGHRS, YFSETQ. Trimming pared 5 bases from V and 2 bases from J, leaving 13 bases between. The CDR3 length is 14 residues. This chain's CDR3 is CASRGQTYNTEAFF. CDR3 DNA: TGCGCCAGCAGAGGACAGACTTACAACACTGAAGCTTTCTTT.

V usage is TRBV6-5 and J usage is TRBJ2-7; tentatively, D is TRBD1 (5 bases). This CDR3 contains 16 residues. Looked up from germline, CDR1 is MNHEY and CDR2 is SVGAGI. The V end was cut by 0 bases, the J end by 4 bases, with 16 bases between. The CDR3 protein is CASSYSNSYRPYEQYF. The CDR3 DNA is TGTGCCAGCAGTTACTCGAATTCTTACAGGCCTTACGAGCAGTACTTC.

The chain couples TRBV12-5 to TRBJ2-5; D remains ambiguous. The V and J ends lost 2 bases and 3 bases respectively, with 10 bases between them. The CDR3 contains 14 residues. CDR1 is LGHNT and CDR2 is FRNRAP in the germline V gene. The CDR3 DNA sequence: TGTGCTAGTGGTTTGTCCGGCAGCGAAGAGACCCAGTACTTC. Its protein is CASGLSGSEETQYF.

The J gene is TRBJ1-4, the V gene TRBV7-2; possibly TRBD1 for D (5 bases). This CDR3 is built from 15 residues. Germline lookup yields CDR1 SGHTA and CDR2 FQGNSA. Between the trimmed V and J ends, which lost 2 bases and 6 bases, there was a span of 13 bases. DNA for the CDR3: TGTGCCAGCAGCTTATACGCGGGGACGTATGAAAAACTGTTTTTT. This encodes CASSLYAGTYEKLFF. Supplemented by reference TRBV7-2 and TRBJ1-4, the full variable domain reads GAGVSQSPSNKVTEKGKDVELRCDPISGHTALYWYRQSLGQGLEFLIYFQGNSAPDKSGLPSDRFSAERTGGSVSTLTIQRTQQEDSAVYLCASSLYAGTYEKLFFGSGTQLSVL.

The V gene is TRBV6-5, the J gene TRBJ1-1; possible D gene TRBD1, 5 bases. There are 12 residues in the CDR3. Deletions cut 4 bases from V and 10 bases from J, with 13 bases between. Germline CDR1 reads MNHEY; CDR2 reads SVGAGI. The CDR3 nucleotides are TGTGCCAGCAGTTTGTGGGGCATTCGAGCTTTCTTT. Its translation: CASSLWGIRAFF.

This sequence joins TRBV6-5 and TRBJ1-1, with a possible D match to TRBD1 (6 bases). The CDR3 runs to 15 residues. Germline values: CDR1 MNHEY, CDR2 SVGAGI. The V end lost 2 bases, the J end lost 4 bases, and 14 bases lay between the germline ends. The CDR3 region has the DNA TGTGCCAGCAGTTACGCCACAGGGTTGGTCACTGAAGCTTTCTTT. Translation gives CASSYATGLVTEAFF.

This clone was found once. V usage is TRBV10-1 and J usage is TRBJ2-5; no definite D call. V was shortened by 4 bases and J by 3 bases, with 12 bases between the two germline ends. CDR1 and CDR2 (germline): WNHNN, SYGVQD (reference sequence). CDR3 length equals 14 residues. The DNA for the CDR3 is TGCGCCAGCAGTGGGGCCTCGGTCAAAGAGACCCAGTACTTC. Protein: CASSGASVKETQYF.

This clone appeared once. CDR3 region: CAWSVSELNEKLFF. For the CDR3, the DNA is TGTGCCTGGAGTGTATCCGAACTGAATGAAAAACTGTTTTTT. The chain has TRBV30 and TRBJ1-4; D gene unclear. V was clipped by 0 bases and J by 5 bases, with 10 bases between them. Germline loops: CDR1 GTSNPN, CDR2 SVGIG (reference sequence). The CDR3 runs 14 residues.

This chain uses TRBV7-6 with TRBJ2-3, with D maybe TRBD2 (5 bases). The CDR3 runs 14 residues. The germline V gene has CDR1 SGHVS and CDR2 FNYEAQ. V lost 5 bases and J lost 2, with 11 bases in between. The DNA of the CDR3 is TGTGCCAGCAGCAAAATGACTAACACAGATACGCAGTATTTT. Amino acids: CASSKMTNTDTQYF.